The 29 T cell receptor beta chains presented below share a single source sample, sequenced in a study of PD-L1 blockade in urothelial cancer. Time point noted: pretreatment peripheral blood. The assay was immunoSEQ multiplex PCR, and TCRdb's table has in-frame clones only and misses some. The sample consists of about 86,000 clones, under 90% of them appearing once. The sequencing here drew on PBMCs, taken around atezolizumab (anti-PD-L1) treatment. The source of these receptors is a man between 60 and 75 years old with urothelial cancer.

The V and J genes are TRBV7-2 and TRBJ2-6, with D tentatively TRBD1 (5 bases). CDR3 length equals 18 residues. Trimming pared 0 bases from V and 0 bases from J, leaving 12 bases between. Germline CDR1 SGHTA, CDR2 FQGNSA. The CDR3 DNA is TGTGCCAGCAGCTTAGCGGGCAGCGACAGCTCTGGGGCCAACGTCCTGACTTTC. This codes for CASSLAGSDSSGANVLTF.

In its sample, this clone was seen a few times. The chain employs TRBV7-6 and TRBJ1-1, with 7 positions matching TRBD1. This CDR3 region has 13 residues. V trimming: 4 bases; J trimming: 4 bases; junction bases outside the gene matches: 3. The germline V gene encodes CDR1 SGHVS and CDR2 FNYEAQ. The CDR3 bases are TGTGCCAGCAGCTCACGACAGGGCACTGAAGCTTTCTTT. Translating it yields CASSSRQGTEAFF.

This clone has more than one count but fewer than ten. This sequence joins TRBV7-2 and TRBJ2-3, with TRBD2 identical over 10 bases. V shed 5 bases, J shed 4 bases, and the junction held 6 bases outside the gene matches. Germline V gene lookup returns CDR1 SGHTA and CDR2 FQGNSA. The CDR3 is 15 residues long. The CDR3 reads CASSPLAGGADTQYF. The CDR3 coding sequence is TGTGCCAGCAGCCCATTAGCGGGAGGCGCAGATACGCAGTATTTT.

This chain uses TRBV7-2 with TRBJ2-7, with D unclear. The CDR3 has 13 amino acids. In germline, CDR1 is SGHTA, CDR2 FQGNSA. The V and J ends lost 8 bases and 0 bases respectively, with 11 bases between them. The CDR3 region has the DNA TGTGCCAGCTCCGGCAGGATCTCCTACGAGCAGTACTTC. This codes for CASSGRISYEQYF.

This clone has a single count. The chain has TRBV6-5 and TRBJ1-2; D might be TRBD1 (5 bases). This CDR3 is 14 amino acids long. V dropped 3 bases and J dropped 4 bases, with 12 bases sitting between them. CDR1 and CDR2 from the germline V gene are MNHEY and SVGAGI. The DNA for the CDR3 is TGTGCCAGCAGTTATGGGGGGTCAGGCTATGGCTACACCTTC. Translating it yields CASSYGGSGYGYTF.

The V and J genes are TRBV5-4 and TRBJ2-7; D unclear. Germline loops: CDR1 SGHNT, CDR2 YYREEE (reference sequence). The CDR3 covers 12 residues. V lost 0 bases and J 3 bases, leaving 4 bases between the germline ends. This CDR3 reads CASSLDNYEQYF. CDR3 nucleotides: TGTGCCAGCAGCTTGGATAACTACGAGCAGTACTTC.

This chain connects TRBV5-1 to TRBJ1-4; the D gene is possibly TRBD1 (6 bases). The germline V gene encodes CDR1 SGHRS and CDR2 YFSETQ. Trimming stripped 0 bases from V and 7 bases from J, with 13 bases between. This CDR3 is 15 amino acids long. DNA of the CDR3: TGCGCCAGCAGCTTGGCGGGGGGCTTGGTTGAAAAACTGTTTTTT. Encoded protein: CASSLAGGLVEKLFF. The full variable domain, with the rest looked up from reference TRBV5-1 and TRBJ1-4, is KAGVTQTPRYLIKTRGQQVTLSCSPISGHRSVSWYQQTPGQGLQFLFEYFSETQRNKGNFPGRFSGRQFSNSRSEMNVSTLELGDSALYLCASSLAGGLVEKLFFGSGTQLSVL.

The chain joins TRBV29-1 to TRBJ2-1; 7 nucleotides line up with TRBD2. The length of the CDR3 is 14 residues. Per germline, CDR1 SQVTM and CDR2 ANQGSEA. V lost 7 bases, J lost 0 bases, and 6 bases stayed unmatched. The CDR3 is CSGGGDFSYNEQFF. The CDR3 DNA reads TGCAGCGGGGGAGGGGACTTCTCCTACAATGAGCAGTTCTTC.

The chain carries TRBV7-9 and TRBJ1-1; maybe TRBD1 (6 bases). V lost 4 bases and J 5 bases, leaving 14 bases between the germline ends. Germline CDR1 and CDR2: SEHNR and FQNEAQ (reference sequence). The CDR3 has 14 residues. CDR3 amino acids: CASSYPGQDTEAFF. The CDR3, as DNA: TGTGCCAGCAGCTACCCGGGACAAGATACTGAAGCTTTCTTT.

The chain employs TRBV5-8 and TRBJ2-1; D possibly corresponds to TRBD2 (6 bases). This CDR3 is 15 amino acids long. The V end lost 0 bases, the J end lost 2 bases, and 9 bases lay between the germline ends. Germline CDR1 is SGHTS and CDR2 is YDEGEE. The CDR3 reads CASSLGPGAYNEQFF. CDR3 nucleotides: TGTGCCAGCAGCTTGGGACCGGGGGCCTACAATGAGCAGTTCTTC.

The CDR3 nucleotides are TGTGCCAGCAGTTACTCTCGGTCCTCCTATGGCTACACCTTC. Translated: CASSYSRSSYGYTF. The chain recombines TRBV6-5 with TRBJ1-2; D is uncertain. CDR3 length: 14 amino acids. Trimming took off 0 bases at V and 4 bases at J, with 9 bases between the two ends. Germline-derived CDR1 and CDR2 are MNHEY and SVGAGI.

This clone appeared a single time. J is TRBJ2-3 and V is TRBV10-2, with 10 bases matching TRBD2. Germline loops: CDR1 WSHSY, CDR2 SAAADI. Trimming took 0 bases from V and 4 from J; bases not matched to a gene: 4. This CDR3 contains 16 residues. CDR3 in DNA: TGCGCCAGCAGTGAGTCGGGGACTAGCGAGCCAGATACGCAGTATTTT. This sequence encodes CASSESGTSEPDTQYF.

A note on this clone: This CDR3 is also generated by other DNA sequences in the sample. This chain joins TRBV18 and TRBJ2-7; D call uncertain. Germline CDR1 reads KGHSH; CDR2 reads LQKENI. The CDR3 spans 12 residues. The germline V and J ends were trimmed by 2 bases and 2 bases, with 4 bases remaining between them. Here the CDR3 reads CASSPSAYEQYF. CDR3 coding DNA: TGTGCCAGCTCACCATCGGCCTACGAGCAGTACTTC.

The rearrangement uses TRBV7-9 and TRBJ1-3; maybe TRBD1 (5 bases). There are 15 residues in the CDR3. Per germline, CDR1 SEHNR and CDR2 FQNEAQ (reference sequence). The V end lost 5 bases, the J end lost 1 base, and 12 bases lay between the germline ends. CDR3 protein: CASSRPTGSGNTIYF. The CDR3 nucleotides are TGTGCCAGCAGCCGTCCTACAGGTTCTGGAAACACCATATATTTT.

The chain recombines TRBV11-3 with TRBJ2-2; D is undetermined. This CDR3 comprises 14 residues. Per germline, CDR1 SGHNT and CDR2 YENEEA. Trimming pared 1 base from V and 2 bases from J, leaving 5 bases between. The CDR3 spells CASSLAGNTGELFF. Written as DNA, the CDR3 is TGTGCCAGCAGCTTAGCAGGAAACACCGGGGAGCTGTTTTTT.

The rearrangement joins TRBV25-1 to TRBJ2-1; 8 positions agree with TRBD2. V shed 5 bases, J shed 2 bases, and the junction held 5 bases outside the gene matches. The CDR3 extends over 15 amino acids. Germline V lookup: CDR1 MGHDK, CDR2 SYGVNS. CDR3 nucleotides: TGTGCCAGCAGTAAGGGCGGGGGGACCTACAATGAGCAGTTCTTC. It yields the protein CASSKGGGTYNEQFF.

CDR3: CASSIRRGYEQYF. CDR3 sequence (DNA): TGTGCCAGTAGTATTAGAAGGGGCTACGAGCAGTACTTC. The rearrangement links TRBV19 to TRBJ2-7, with a tentative D call TRBD1 (5 bases). Germline values: CDR1 LNHDA, CDR2 SQIVND (reference sequence). This CDR3 contains 13 residues. The ends were cut back, 3 bases at V and 3 bases at J, with 9 bases in the middle. Based on the CDR3 plus reference TRBV19 and TRBJ2-7, the full variable domain is DGGITQSPKYLFRKEGQNVTLSCEQNLNHDAMYWYRQDPGQGLRLIYYSQIVNDFQKGDIAEGYSVSREKKESFPLTVTSAQKNPTAFYLCASSIRRGYEQYFGPGTRLTVT.

J is TRBJ2-1 and V is TRBV5-6; 9 bases map to TRBD2. V gave up 0 bases and J gave up 9 bases; unmatched junction bases: 13. Germline V lookup: CDR1 SGHDT, CDR2 YYEEEE. The CDR3 has 17 amino acids. The CDR3 DNA is TGTGCCAGCAGCTTGGTCGGCGGGAGGGCCTTTTCTGGTGAGCAGTTCTTC. Its protein product is CASSLVGGRAFSGEQFF.

The chain uses TRBV6-6 and TRBJ2-2; 8 bases are shared with TRBD1. Germline lookup yields CDR1 MNHNY and CDR2 SVGAGI (reference sequence). V lost 7 bases and J lost 2; bases outside the gene matches: 6. The CDR3 is 15 amino acids. CDR3 protein: CASKSGGVNTGELFF. CDR3 nucleotide sequence: TGTGCCAGCAAGTCAGGGGGCGTAAACACCGGGGAGCTGTTTTTT.

The chain carries TRBV6-1 and TRBJ1-1, with D perhaps TRBD1 (6 bases). Germline loops: CDR1 MNHNS, CDR2 SASEGT. The CDR3 length is 13 residues. The germline V and J ends were trimmed by 6 bases and 7 bases, with 15 bases remaining between them. CDR3 residues: CASSYIRDIEAFF. The CDR3 region has the DNA TGTGCCAGCAGCTACATAAGGGACATTGAAGCTTTCTTT.

The chain couples TRBV2 to TRBJ1-4; no definite D call. The CDR3 length is 12 residues. The germline V and J ends were trimmed by 10 bases and 8 bases, with 14 bases remaining between them. Germline CDR1 SNHLY, CDR2 FYNNEI. The CDR3 DNA follows: TGTGCCACCACATTCCGGCGGGAAAAACTGTTTTTT. Its protein is CATTFRREKLFF.

The chain combines TRBV4-1 with TRBJ1-3, with D hard to call. Germline CDR1 MGHRA, CDR2 YSYEKL. The germline V and J ends were trimmed by 4 bases and 0 bases, with 7 bases remaining between them. The CDR3 is 14 residues long. The CDR3 is CASSRPSSGNTIYF. The CDR3 region has the DNA TGCGCCAGCAGCCGCCCGAGCTCTGGAAACACCATATATTTT.

This sequence joins TRBV11-2 and TRBJ1-2, with 7 bases matching TRBD1. CDR3 length equals 15 residues. Germline-derived CDR1 and CDR2 are SGHAT and FQNNGV. V shed 3 bases and J 6 bases; nucleotides not matched to a gene: 10. In DNA form, the CDR3 reads TGTGCCAGCAGCTTTGAGACAGGGTTCTTTGATGGCTACACCTTC. Its translation is CASSFETGFFDGYTF.

The CDR3 nucleotides read TGCGCCAGCAGCCCGACCCCGGACAAGGCTCTCAGTGAGCAGTTCTTC. The encoded protein is CASSPTPDKALSEQFF. The chain couples TRBV5-1 to TRBJ2-1; a weak D match, TRBD1 (5 bases). The CDR3 is made up of 16 amino acids. Trimming removed 4 bases at V and 9 bases at J, with 23 bases between. From germline, CDR1 is SGHRS and CDR2 YFSETQ. Filled out from reference TRBV5-1 and TRBJ2-1, the complete variable domain reads KAGVTQTPRYLIKTRGQQVTLSCSPISGHRSVSWYQQTPGQGLQFLFEYFSETQRNKGNFPGRFSGRQFSNSRSEMNVSTLELGDSALYLCASSPTPDKALSEQFFGPGTRLTVL.

This chain joins TRBV5-1 and TRBJ1-2, with a tentative D call TRBD1 (6 bases). The CDR3 is 14 residues long. CDR1 and CDR2 (germline): SGHRS, YFSETQ. V gave up 0 bases and J gave up 3 bases, with 9 bases separating them. The CDR3 bases are TGCGCCAGCAGCTTGGCAGGGGCAGACTATGGCTACACCTTC. This encodes CASSLAGADYGYTF.

The rearrangement links TRBV7-9 to TRBJ2-7; D call uncertain. V was pared by 7 bases and J by 0 bases, with 13 bases between. CDR1 is SEHNR and CDR2 is FQNEAQ in the germline V gene (reference sequence). The CDR3 is 14 residues long. The CDR3 DNA reads TGTGCCAGCATGTCGGCTCAGGACTCCTACGAGCAGTACTTC. Residues: CASMSAQDSYEQYF.

The V and J genes are TRBV11-2 and TRBJ2-2; perhaps TRBD1 as D (5 bases). The V end lost 4 bases, the J end lost 4 bases, and 13 bases lay between the germline ends. Germline lookup yields CDR1 SGHAT and CDR2 FQNNGV. The CDR3 runs 15 residues. The CDR3 sequence: CASSYLRQSTGELFF. Here the CDR3 DNA reads TGTGCCAGCAGCTACCTCAGACAGAGCACCGGGGAGCTGTTTTTT.

This chain connects TRBV10-3 to TRBJ2-2, with a possible D match to TRBD2 (6 bases). This CDR3 region has 12 residues. Germline CDR1 is ENHRY and CDR2 is SYGVKD. Trimming left V 10 bases short and J 7 bases short, with 13 bases between. Written as DNA, the CDR3 is TGTGCCACCTTGCGGGACGTCGGGGAGCTGTTTTTT. Amino acids: CATLRDVGELFF.

The chain carries TRBV5-8 and TRBJ1-5, with 9 bases that match TRBD1. After removal of 0 bases from V and 0 bases from J, the junction contained 4 bases not matched to a gene. The CDR3 runs 17 residues. The germline CDR1 and CDR2 sequences are SGHTS and YDEGEE. Written as DNA, the CDR3 is TGTGCCAGCAGCTTGGAACAGGGGGCGTATAGCAATCAGCCCCAGCATTTT. Protein: CASSLEQGAYSNQPQHF.